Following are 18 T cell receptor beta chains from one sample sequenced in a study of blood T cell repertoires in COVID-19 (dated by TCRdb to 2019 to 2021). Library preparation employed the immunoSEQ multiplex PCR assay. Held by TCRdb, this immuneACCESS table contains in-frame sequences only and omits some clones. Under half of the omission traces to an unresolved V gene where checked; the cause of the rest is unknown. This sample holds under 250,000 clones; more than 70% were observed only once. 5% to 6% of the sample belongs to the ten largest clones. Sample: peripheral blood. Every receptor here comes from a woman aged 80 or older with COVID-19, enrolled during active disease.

CDR3 amino acids: CASSPGQEADTQYF. CDR3 nucleotides: TGTGCCAGCAGCCCAGGACAGGAGGCAGATACGCAGTATTTT. This chain uses TRBV9 with TRBJ2-3; 7 bases line up with TRBD1. CDR1 SGDLS and CDR2 YYNGEE come from the germline V gene. CDR3 length: 14 amino acids. The V gene end was trimmed by 4 bases and the J gene end by 4 bases; junction bases not matched to a gene: 6.

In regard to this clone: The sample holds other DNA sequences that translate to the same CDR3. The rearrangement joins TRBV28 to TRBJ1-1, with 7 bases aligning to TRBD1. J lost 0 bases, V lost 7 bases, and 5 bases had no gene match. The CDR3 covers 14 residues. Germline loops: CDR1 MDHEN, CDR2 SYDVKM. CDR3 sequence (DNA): TGTGCCAGCACACGACAGGGTTTGAACACTGAAGCTTTCTTT. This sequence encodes CASTRQGLNTEAFF.

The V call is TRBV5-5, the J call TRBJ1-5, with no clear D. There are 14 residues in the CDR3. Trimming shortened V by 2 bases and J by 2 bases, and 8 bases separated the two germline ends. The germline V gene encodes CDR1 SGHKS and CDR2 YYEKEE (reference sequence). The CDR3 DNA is TGTGCCAGCAGCTTTTCGTCCGGCAATCAGCCCCAGCATTTT. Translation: CASSFSSGNQPQHF.

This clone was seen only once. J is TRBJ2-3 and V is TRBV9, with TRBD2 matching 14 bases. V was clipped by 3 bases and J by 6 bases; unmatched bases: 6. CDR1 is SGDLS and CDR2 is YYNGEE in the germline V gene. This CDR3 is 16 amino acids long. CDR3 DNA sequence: TGTGCCAGCAGCGCGGGACTAGCGGGGGCCATGGATACGCAGTATTTT. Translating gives CASSAGLAGAMDTQYF.

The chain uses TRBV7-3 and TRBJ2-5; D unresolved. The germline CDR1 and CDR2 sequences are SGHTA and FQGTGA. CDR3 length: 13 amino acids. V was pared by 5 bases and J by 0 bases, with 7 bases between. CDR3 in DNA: TGTGCCAGCAGCGCCCCTAACCAAGAGACCCAGTACTTC. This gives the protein CASSAPNQETQYF.

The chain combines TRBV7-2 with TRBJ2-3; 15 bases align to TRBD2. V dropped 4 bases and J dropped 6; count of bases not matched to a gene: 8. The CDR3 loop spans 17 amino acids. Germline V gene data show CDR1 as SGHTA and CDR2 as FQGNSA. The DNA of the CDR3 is TGTGCCAGCAGCTACGGACTAGCGGGGGGGCTGGGGGATACGCAGTATTTT. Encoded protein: CASSYGLAGGLGDTQYF.

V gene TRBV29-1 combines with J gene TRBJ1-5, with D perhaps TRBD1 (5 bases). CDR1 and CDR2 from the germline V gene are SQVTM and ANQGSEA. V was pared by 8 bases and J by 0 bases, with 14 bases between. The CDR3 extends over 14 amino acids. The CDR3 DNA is TGCAGCCCTCCCAGGGCAGTTAGCAATCAGCCCCAGCATTTT. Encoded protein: CSPPRAVSNQPQHF. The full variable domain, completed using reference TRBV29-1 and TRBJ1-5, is SAVISQKPSRDICQRGTSLTIQCQVDSQVTMMFWYRQQPGQSLTLIATANQGSEATYESGFVIDKFPISRPNLTFSTLTVSNMSPEDSSIYLCSPPRAVSNQPQHFGDGTRLSIL.

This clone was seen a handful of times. DNA for the CDR3: TGCGCCAGCTTGAGACAGGAGAACACTGAAGCTTTCTTT. Protein product: CASLRQENTEAFF. The rearrangement joins TRBV10-2 to TRBJ1-1; D perhaps matches TRBD1 (6 bases). Germline values: CDR1 WSHSY, CDR2 SAAADI. The CDR3 is 13 residues long. The ends were cut back, 8 bases at V and 1 base at J, with 11 bases in the middle.

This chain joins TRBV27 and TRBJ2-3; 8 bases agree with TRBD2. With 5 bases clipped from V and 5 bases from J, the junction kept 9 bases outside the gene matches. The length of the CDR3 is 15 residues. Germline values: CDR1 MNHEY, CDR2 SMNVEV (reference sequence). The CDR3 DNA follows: TGTGCCAGCAGTCCTTACGCGGGGGGTGTAGATACGCAGTATTTT. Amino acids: CASSPYAGGVDTQYF.

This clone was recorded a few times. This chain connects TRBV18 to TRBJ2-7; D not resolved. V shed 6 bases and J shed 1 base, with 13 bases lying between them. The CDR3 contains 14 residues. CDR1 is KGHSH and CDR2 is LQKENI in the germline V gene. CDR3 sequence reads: CASSPPGRSYEQYF. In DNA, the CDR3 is TGTGCCAGCTCCCCTCCCGGCAGGTCCTACGAGCAGTACTTC.

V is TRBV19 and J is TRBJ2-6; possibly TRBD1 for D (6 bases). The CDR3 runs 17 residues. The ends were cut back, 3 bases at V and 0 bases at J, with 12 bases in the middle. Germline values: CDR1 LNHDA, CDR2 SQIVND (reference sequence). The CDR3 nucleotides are TGTGCCAGTAGTATTCTGGGGGCCAGCTCTGGGGCCAACGTCCTGACTTTC. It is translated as CASSILGASSGANVLTF.

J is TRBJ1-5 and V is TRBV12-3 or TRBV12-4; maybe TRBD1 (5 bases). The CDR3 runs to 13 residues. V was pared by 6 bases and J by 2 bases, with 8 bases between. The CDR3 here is CASSRVGNQPQHF. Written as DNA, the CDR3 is TGTGCCAGCAGCAGGGTGGGCAATCAGCCCCAGCATTTT.

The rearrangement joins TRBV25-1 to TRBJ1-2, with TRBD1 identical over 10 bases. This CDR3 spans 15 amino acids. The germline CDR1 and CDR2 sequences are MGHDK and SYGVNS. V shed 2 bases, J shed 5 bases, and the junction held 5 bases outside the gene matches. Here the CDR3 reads CASSERQGASYGYTF. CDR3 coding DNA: TGTGCCAGCAGTGAAAGACAGGGGGCGTCGTATGGCTACACCTTC.

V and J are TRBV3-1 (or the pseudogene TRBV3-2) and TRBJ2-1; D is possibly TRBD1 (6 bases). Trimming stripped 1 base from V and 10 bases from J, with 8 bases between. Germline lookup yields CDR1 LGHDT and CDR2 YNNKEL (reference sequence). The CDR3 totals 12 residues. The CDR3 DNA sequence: TGTGCCAGCAGCCAAGCCGGGACAGAGCAGTTCTTC. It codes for CASSQAGTEQFF.

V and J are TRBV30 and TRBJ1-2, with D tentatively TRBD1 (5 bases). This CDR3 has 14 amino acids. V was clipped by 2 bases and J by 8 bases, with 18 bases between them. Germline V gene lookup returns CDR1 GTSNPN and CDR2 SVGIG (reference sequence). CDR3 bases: TGTGCCTGGAGTCTCGGGGGGGGTCGGAGCGGCTACACCTTC. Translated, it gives CAWSLGGGRSGYTF.

CDR3 loop: CASSPGAGGSREKLFF. The CDR3 DNA reads TGTGCCAGCAGCCCGGGGGCGGGGGGGAGTCGGGAAAAACTGTTTTTT. The chain has TRBV7-8 and TRBJ1-4, with D possibly TRBD1 on 6 matching bases. CDR1 and CDR2 from the germline V gene are SGHVS and FQNEAQ. Trimming took off 5 bases at V and 8 bases at J, with 21 bases between the two ends. The CDR3 runs 16 residues.

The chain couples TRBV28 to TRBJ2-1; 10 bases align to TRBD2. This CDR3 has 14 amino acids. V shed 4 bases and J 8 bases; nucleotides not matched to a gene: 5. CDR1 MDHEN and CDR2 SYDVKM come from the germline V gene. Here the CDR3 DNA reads TGTGCCAGCAGTTCAGCGGGGGGGCGAGATGAGCAGTTCTTC. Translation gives CASSSAGGRDEQFF. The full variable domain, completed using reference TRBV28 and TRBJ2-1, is DVKVTQSSRYLVKRTGEKVFLECVQDMDHENMFWYRQDPGLGLRLIYFSYDVKMKEKGDIPEGYSVSREKKERFSLILESASTNQTSMYLCASSSAGGRDEQFFGPGTRLTVL.

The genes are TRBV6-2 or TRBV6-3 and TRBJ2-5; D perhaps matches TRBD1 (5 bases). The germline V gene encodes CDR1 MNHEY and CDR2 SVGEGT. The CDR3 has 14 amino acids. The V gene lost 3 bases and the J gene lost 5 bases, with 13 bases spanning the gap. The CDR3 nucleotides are TGTGCCAGCAGTTATCAGGGATGGCAGGAGACCCAGTACTTC. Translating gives CASSYQGWQETQYF.